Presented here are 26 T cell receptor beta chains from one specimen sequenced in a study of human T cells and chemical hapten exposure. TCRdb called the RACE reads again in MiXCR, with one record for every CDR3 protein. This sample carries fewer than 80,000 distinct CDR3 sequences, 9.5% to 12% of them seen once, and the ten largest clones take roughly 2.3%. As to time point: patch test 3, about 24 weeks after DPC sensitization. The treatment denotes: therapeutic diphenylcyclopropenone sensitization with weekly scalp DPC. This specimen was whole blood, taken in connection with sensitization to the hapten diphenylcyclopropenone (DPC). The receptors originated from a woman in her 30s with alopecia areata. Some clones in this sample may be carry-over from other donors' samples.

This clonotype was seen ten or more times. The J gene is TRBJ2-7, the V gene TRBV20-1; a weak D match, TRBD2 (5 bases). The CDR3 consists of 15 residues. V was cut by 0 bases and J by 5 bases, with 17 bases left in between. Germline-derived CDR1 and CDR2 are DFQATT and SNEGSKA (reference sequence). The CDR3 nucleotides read TGCAGTGCTAGAGACCGGCCCTCGGGAACCGACGAGCAGTACTTC. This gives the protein CSARDRPSGTDEQYF.

The CDR3 loop reads CSVAFGQPNTEAFF. DNA of the CDR3: TGCAGCGTTGCATTTGGACAGCCGAACACTGAAGCTTTCTTT. This chain joins TRBV29-1 and TRBJ1-1, with D perhaps matching TRBD1 (6 bases). From germline, CDR1 is SQVTM and CDR2 ANQGSEA. This CDR3 has 14 residues. The V end lost 4 bases, the J end lost 1 base, and 13 bases lay between the germline ends.

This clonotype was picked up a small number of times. The CDR3 DNA sequence: TGTGCCAGCACACGACGGGGGCGGAGTACTGAAGCTTTCTTT. Encoded protein: CASTRRGRSTEAFF. The chain has TRBV12-3 or TRBV12-4 and TRBJ1-1, with D possibly TRBD1 on 6 matching bases. V was clipped by 7 bases and J by 5 bases, with 17 bases between them. There are 14 residues in the CDR3.

CDR3 protein: CASSRTGSNTEAFF. CDR3 DNA: TGTGCCAGCAGTAGGACAGGGTCTAACACTGAAGCTTTCTTT. This chain links TRBV7-9 with TRBJ1-1; 8 bases are shared with TRBD1. V gave up 6 bases and J gave up 2 bases; unmatched junction bases: 5. Germline loops: CDR1 SEHNR, CDR2 FQNEAQ (reference sequence). The length of the CDR3 is 14 residues.

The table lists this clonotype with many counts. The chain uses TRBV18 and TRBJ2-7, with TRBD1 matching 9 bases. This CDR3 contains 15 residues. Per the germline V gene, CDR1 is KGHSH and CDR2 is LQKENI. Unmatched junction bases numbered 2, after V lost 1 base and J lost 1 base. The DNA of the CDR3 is TGTGCCAGCTCACCACTAGGACAGGGGTCCTACGAGCAGTACTTC. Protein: CASSPLGQGSYEQYF. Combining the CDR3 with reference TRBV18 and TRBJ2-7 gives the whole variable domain NAGVMQNPRHLVRRRGQEARLRCSPMKGHSHVYWYRQLPEEGLKFMVYLQKENIIDESGMPKERFSAEFPKEGPSILRIQQVVRGDSAAYFCASSPLGQGSYEQYFGPGTRLTVT.

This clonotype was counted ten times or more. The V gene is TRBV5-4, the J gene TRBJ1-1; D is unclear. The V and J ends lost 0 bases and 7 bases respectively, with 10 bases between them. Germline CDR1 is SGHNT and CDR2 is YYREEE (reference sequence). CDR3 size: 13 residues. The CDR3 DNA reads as TGTGCCAGCAGCTTGGACCCCAGCTTTGAAGCTTTCTTT. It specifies CASSLDPSFEAFF.

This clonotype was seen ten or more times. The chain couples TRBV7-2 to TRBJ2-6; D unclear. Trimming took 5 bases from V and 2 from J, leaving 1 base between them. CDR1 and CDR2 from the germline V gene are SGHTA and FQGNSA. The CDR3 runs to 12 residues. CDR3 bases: TGTGCCAGCAGCACTGGGGCCAACGTCCTGACTTTC. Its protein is CASSTGANVLTF.

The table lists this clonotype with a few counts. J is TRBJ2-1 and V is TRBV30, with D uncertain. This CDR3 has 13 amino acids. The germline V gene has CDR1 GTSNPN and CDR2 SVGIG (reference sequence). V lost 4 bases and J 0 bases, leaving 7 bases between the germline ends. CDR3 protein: CAWMRSSYNEQFF. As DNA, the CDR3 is TGTGCCTGGATGCGGAGCTCCTACAATGAGCAGTTCTTC.

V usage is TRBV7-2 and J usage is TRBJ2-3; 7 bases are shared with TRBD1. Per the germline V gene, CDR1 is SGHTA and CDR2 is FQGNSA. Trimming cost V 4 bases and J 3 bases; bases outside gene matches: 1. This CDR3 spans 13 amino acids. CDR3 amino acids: CASSWGQTDTQYF. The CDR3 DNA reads TGTGCCAGCAGCTGGGGACAGACAGATACGCAGTATTTT. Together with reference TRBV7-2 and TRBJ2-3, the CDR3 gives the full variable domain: GAGVSQSPSNKVTEKGKDVELRCDPISGHTALYWYRQSLGQGLEFLIYFQGNSAPDKSGLPSDRFSAERTGGSVSTLTIQRTQQEDSAVYLCASSWGQTDTQYFGPGTRLTVL.

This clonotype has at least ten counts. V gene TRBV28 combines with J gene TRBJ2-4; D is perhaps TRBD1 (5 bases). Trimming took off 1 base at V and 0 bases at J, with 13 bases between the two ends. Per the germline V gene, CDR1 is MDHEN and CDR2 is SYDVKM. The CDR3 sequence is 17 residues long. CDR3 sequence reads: CASSLSLTEPAKNIQYF. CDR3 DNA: TGTGCCAGCAGTTTATCTCTGACAGAACCAGCCAAAAACATTCAGTACTTC.

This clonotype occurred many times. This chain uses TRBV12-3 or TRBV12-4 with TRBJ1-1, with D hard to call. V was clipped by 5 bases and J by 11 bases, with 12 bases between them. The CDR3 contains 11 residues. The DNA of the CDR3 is TGTGCCAGCAGTGGATTAGGCGGGGCTTTCTTT. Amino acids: CASSGLGGAFF.

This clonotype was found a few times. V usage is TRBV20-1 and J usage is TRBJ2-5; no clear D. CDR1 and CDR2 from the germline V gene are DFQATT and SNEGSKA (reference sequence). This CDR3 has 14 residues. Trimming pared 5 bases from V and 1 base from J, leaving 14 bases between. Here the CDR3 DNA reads TGCAGTGCTTCCCCTGTGGGCCTCCAAGAGACCCAGTACTTC. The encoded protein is CSASPVGLQETQYF.

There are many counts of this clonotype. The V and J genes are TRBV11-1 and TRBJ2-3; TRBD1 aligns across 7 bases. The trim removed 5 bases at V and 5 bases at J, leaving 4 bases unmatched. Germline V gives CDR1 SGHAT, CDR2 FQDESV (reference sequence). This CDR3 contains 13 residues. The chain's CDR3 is CASSATGRDTQYF. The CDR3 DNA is TGTGCCAGCAGCGCGACAGGGAGAGATACGCAGTATTTT.

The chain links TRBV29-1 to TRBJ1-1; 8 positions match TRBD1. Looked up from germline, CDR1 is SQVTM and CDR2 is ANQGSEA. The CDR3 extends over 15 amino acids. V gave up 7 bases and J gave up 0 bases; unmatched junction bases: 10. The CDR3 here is CSAGQGLIMNTEAFF. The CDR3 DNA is TGCAGCGCTGGACAGGGATTAATAATGAACACTGAAGCTTTCTTT.

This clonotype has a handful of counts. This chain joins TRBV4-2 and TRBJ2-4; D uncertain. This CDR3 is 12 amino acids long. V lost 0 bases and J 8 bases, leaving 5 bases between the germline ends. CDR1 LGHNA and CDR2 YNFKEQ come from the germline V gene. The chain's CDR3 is CASSQDRDIQYF. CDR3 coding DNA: TGTGCCAGCAGCCAAGATCGGGACATTCAGTACTTC.

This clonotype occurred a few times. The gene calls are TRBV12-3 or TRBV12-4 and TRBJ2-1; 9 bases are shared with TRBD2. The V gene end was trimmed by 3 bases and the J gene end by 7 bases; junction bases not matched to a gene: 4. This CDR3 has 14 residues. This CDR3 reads CASSFLAGGNEQFF. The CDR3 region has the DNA TGTGCCAGCAGTTTTTTGGCGGGAGGGAATGAGCAGTTCTTC.

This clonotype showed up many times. This CDR3 is CASSEPAAYGYTF. Written as DNA, the CDR3 is TGTGCCAGCAGTGAGCCGGCGGCCTATGGCTACACCTTC. The V gene is TRBV28, the J gene TRBJ1-2, with unresolved D. Trimming cost V 5 bases and J 4 bases, with 11 bases left between them. Germline V lookup: CDR1 MDHEN, CDR2 SYDVKM. The length of the CDR3 is 13 residues.

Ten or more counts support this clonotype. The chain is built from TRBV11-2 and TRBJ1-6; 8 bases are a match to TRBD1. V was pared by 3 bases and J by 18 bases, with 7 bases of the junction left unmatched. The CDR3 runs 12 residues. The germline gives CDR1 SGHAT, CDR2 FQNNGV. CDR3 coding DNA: TGTGCCAGCAGCTTCGGACAGGGTGACCCCCACTTT. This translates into CASSFGQGDPHF.

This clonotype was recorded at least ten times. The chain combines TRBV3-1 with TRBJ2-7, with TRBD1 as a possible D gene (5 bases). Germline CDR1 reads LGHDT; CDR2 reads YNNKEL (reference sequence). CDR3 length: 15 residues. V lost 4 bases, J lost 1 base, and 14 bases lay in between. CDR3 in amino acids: CASSPFNRQSYEQYF. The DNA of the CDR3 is TGTGCCAGCAGCCCTTTCAATCGACAGTCCTACGAGCAGTACTTC.

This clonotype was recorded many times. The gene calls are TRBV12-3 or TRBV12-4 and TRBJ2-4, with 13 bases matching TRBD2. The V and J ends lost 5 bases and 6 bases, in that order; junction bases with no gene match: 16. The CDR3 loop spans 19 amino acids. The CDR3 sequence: CASSPTRLAGGQLSNIQYF. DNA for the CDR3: TGTGCCAGCAGTCCGACGCGACTAGCGGGAGGCCAACTTTCAAACATTCAGTACTTC.

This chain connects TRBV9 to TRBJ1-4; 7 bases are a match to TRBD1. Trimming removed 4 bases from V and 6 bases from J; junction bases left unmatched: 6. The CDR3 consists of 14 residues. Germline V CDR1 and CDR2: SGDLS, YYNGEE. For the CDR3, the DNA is TGTGCCAGCAGCCGACAGGGAGGGGATGAAAAACTGTTTTTT. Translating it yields CASSRQGGDEKLFF.

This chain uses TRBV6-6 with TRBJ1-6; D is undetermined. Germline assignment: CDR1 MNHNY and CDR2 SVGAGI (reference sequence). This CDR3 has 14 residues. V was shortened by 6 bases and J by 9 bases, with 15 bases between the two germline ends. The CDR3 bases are TGTGCCAGCAGCCCCGGTCGTGGAAGTTCACCCCTCCACTTT. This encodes CASSPGRGSSPLHF.

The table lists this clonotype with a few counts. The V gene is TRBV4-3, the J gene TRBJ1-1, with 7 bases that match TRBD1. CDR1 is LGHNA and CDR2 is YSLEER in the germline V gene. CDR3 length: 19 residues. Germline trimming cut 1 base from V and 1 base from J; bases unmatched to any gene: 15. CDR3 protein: CASSQARQIRQGKNTEAFF. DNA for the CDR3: TGCGCCAGCAGCCAAGCCCGTCAGATACGACAGGGTAAGAACACTGAAGCTTTCTTT.

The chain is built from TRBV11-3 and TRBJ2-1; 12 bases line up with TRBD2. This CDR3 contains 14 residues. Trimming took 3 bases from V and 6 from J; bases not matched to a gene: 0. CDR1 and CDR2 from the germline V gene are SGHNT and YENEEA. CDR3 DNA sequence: TGTGCCAGCAGCTTGACTAGCGGGAGCAATGAGCAGTTCTTC. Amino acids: CASSLTSGSNEQFF.

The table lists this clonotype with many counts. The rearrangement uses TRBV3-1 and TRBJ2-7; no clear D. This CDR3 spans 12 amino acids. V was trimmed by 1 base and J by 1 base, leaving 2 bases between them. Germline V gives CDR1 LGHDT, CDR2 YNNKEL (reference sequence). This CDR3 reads CASSQASYEQYF. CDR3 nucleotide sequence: TGTGCCAGCAGCCAAGCATCCTACGAGCAGTACTTC.

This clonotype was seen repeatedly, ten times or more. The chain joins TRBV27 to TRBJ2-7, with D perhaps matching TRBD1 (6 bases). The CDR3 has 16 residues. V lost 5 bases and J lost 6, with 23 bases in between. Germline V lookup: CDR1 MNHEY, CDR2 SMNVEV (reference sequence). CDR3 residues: CASSPLGGPLVGEQYF. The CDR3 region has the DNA TGTGCCAGCAGTCCCCTTGGGGGCCCCTTGGTAGGCGAGCAGTACTTC.